This T cell receptor (beta chain) was identified in a study of Graves' ophthalmopathy and Graves' hyperthyroidism. Study outcomes and limitations: Detection in blood was also observed for most expanded thyroid clonotypes above 0.001 frequency.

This clonotype was seen ten or more times. Its specificity is not known. RNA transcripts provided the template for amplifying TCR beta CDR3 regions. After a first-round RT-PCR with HTBI primers, a second-round multiplex PCR was run. TCRdb redid the calling of the multiplex PCR reads with MiXCR, one entry per CDR3 protein. The sample includes some 350,000 distinct CDR3 sequences, about 18% of them seen just once. Other autoimmune disease, uncontrolled infection, pregnancy and lactation led to exclusion. The source material was peripheral blood. The sequence was obtained from an adult woman with stable Graves' hyperthyroidism.

This CDR3 is CATSETTWAGELFF. DNA for the CDR3: TGTGCCACCAGTGAAACCACCTGGGCCGGGGAGCTGTTTTTT. J is TRBJ2-2 and V is TRBV24-1; D is unclear. V was clipped by 4 bases and J by 6 bases, with 11 bases between them. CDR1 and CDR2 (germline): KGHDR, SFDVKD. This CDR3 is built from 14 residues.